Listed below are T cell receptor beta chains from one sample, sequenced in a study of blood T cell repertoires in COVID-19. The method was immunoSEQ multiplex PCR; TCRdb's version includes in-frame clones alone and lacks a portion of them. Of roughly 160,000 clones listed, around 86% are singletons. Sequencing was done on a sample of peripheral blood. The receptors stem from a man in his sixties with COVID-19, enrolled during active disease. The CDR3 runs from the conserved cysteine through the conserved F or W. D genes are given only for firm matches.

CASSEDRGINQPQHF	TRBD1	TRBV6-5	TRBJ1-5
CASSQGQGRFRNNSPLHF	TRBD1	TRBV7-9	TRBJ1-6
CASSERGRSNQPQHF	.	TRBV6-6	TRBJ1-5
CASSAQRPSRGYTF	.	TRBV2	TRBJ1-2
CASSQGREPNHNEQFF	.	TRBV4-1	TRBJ2-1
CASSVGSGYDEQFF	.	TRBV9	TRBJ2-1
CASSRGGAGFTEAFF	.	TRBV9	TRBJ1-1
CASSQGMPFRQETQYF	.	TRBV14	TRBJ2-5
CARVGQGFSSINTIYF	TRBD1	TRBV10-1	TRBJ1-3
CSASWLVMAGGLF	TRBD1	TRBV20-1	TRBJ1-1
CASSRTGVAEKLFF	TRBD1	TRBV6-5	TRBJ1-4
CASSSRGPIQYF	.	TRBV19	TRBJ2-4
CASSQEQNSPLHF	.	TRBV4-1	TRBJ1-6
CASSLSTGNQPQHF	.	TRBV7-2	TRBJ1-5
CASSMTGFSQYF	.	TRBV10-2	TRBJ2-7
CASSLGAGYSPLHF	.	TRBV7-2	TRBJ1-6
CASSPSTGGTEAFF	TRBD1	TRBV27	TRBJ1-1
CASSSITGTGNQPQHF	TRBD1	TRBV7-8	TRBJ1-5
CASSQVLRGYTF	.	TRBV3-1/TRBV3-2	TRBJ1-2
CASSSSSGQGGRNTIYF	TRBD1	TRBV28	TRBJ1-3
CASRASGHYSTDTQYF	.	TRBV6-6	TRBJ2-3
CATSRPHGTSLSSSYNEQFF	TRBD2	TRBV15	TRBJ2-1
CAWSVQGVQPQHF	.	TRBV30	TRBJ1-5
CASSPRTSGGSYNEQFF	TRBD2	TRBV18	TRBJ2-1
CASRTDRTKRYGYTF	.	TRBV28	TRBJ1-2
CASAPRLWGGTGELFF	TRBD2	TRBV5-1	TRBJ2-2
CASSTRGAPKYGYTF	.	TRBV6-2/TRBV6-3	TRBJ1-2
CASSFPAGGRETQYF	TRBD2	TRBV6-2/TRBV6-3	TRBJ2-5
CASSLYRGHGYTF	TRBD1	TRBV9	TRBJ1-2
CASSTGQGIGGEKLFF	TRBD1	TRBV5-6	TRBJ1-4
CASSRTGNNSPLHF	TRBD1	TRBV5-1	TRBJ1-6
CASSLTFGNTEAFF	.	TRBV7-3	TRBJ1-1
CASSPSAGGLSTEAFF	TRBD1	TRBV4-2	TRBJ1-1
CASSSAENPNTGELFF	.	TRBV6-5	TRBJ2-2
CASRHDREQYF	TRBD1	TRBV6-5	TRBJ2-7
CASSYLTGELFF	.	TRBV7-2	TRBJ2-2
CASGSPRAGNQPQHF	.	TRBV19	TRBJ1-5
CATSRDSQGLKSGNTIYF	.	TRBV15	TRBJ1-3
CASSLQEERAFF	.	TRBV6-5	TRBJ1-1
CASSFLLGRAYNEQFF	TRBD2	TRBV5-1	TRBJ2-1
CASSSPVRYGDRRKYF	TRBD1	TRBV7-3	TRBJ2-7
CASSIGQGARGYTF	TRBD1	TRBV19	TRBJ1-2
CASSFPPADTQYF	.	TRBV7-9	TRBJ2-3
CASSTIREGEQFF	TRBD2	TRBV19	TRBJ2-1
CASSSVEGAAYGYTF	TRBD1	TRBV6-5	TRBJ1-2
CASTIDFNYGYTF	.	TRBV5-8	TRBJ1-2
CASSLEFRSGGLAKNIQYF	.	TRBV7-2	TRBJ2-4
CASSKRVFADTQYF	.	TRBV19	TRBJ2-3
CASSLGEGPSYEQYF	TRBD2	TRBV5-4	TRBJ2-7
CASSQAASGGSGNTIYF	.	TRBV3-1/TRBV3-2	TRBJ1-3